This T cell receptor beta chain was obtained from a study of CD4 and CD8 cells across lung adenocarcinoma regions. This CDR3 has 13 amino acids. The germline V gene encodes CDR1 MNHEY and CDR2 SVGAGI. TCRdb itself ran the PCR reads through MiXCR, one entry per CDR3 protein. Of under 20,000 distinct CDR3 sequences listed, more than 45% are singletons. V and J are TRBV6-5 and TRBJ2-1; D uncertain. The J call may be in error: the DNA end matches TRBJ2-5 better. This TCR was recovered from a female donor with lung adenocarcinoma. The CD4 and CD8 labels of this study may be unreliable. The sequenced sample consisted of CD8+ T cells from the center of a lung tumor. The CDR3 spells CASSNQDQETQYF. As DNA, the CDR3 is TGTGCCAGCAGTAACCAGGATCAAGAGACCCAGTACTTC.